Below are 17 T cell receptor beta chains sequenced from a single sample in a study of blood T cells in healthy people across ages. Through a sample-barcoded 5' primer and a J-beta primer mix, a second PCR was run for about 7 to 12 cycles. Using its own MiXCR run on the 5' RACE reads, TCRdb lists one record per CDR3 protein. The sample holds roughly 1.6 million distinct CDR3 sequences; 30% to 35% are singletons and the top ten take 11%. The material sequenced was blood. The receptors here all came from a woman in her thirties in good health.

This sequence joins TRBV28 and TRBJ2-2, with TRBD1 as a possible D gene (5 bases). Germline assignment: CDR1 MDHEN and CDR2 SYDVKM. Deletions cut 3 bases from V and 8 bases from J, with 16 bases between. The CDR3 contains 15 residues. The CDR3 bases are TGTGCCAGCAGTTTGTCGAGACCAGGGTGGGGGGAGCTGTTTTTT. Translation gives CASSLSRPGWGELFF.

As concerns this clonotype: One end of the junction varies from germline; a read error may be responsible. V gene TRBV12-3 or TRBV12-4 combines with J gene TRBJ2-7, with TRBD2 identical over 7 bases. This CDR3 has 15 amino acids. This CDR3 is CAGSPPPAGRDEQYF. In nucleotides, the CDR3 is TGTGCCGGCAGTCCCCCCCCTGCAGGGAGGGACGAGCAGTACTTC.

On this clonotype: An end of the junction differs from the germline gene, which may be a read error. CDR3 residues: CSALMDRGHTDAFF. The CDR3 nucleotides read TGCAGTGCTTTAATGGACAGGGGGCACACTGACGCTTTCTTT. The chain has TRBV20-1 and TRBJ1-1, with 11 positions matching TRBD1. Germline V lookup: CDR1 DFQATT, CDR2 SNEGSKA (reference sequence). The CDR3 extends over 14 amino acids.

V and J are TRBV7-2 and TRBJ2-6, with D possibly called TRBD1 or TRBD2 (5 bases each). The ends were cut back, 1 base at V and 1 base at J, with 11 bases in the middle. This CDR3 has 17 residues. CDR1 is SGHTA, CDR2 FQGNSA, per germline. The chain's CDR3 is CASSLVRGKSGANVLTF. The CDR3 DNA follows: TGTGCCAGCAGCTTAGTTCGGGGCAAATCTGGGGCCAACGTCCTGACTTTC.

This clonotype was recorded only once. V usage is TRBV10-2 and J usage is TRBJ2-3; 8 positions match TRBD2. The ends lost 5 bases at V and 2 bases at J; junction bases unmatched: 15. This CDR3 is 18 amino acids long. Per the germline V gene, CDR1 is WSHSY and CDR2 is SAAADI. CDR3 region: CASSPGLGVPTHTDTQYF. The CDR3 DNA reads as TGCGCCAGCAGTCCGGGACTAGGGGTTCCCACCCACACAGATACGCAGTATTTT.

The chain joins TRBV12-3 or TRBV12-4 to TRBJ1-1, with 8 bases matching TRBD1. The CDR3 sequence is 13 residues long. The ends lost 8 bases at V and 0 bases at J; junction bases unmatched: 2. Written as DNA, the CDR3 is TGTGCCAGCGTGGGACAGGTGAACACTGAAGCTTTCTTT. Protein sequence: CASVGQVNTEAFF.

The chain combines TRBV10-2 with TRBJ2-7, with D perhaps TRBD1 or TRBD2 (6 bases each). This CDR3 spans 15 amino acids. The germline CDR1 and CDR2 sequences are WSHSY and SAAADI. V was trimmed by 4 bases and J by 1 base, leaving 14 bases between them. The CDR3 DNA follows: TGCGCCAGCAGTGCCTGGGGGGCCTCATCCTACGAGCAGTACTTC. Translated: CASSAWGASSYEQYF.

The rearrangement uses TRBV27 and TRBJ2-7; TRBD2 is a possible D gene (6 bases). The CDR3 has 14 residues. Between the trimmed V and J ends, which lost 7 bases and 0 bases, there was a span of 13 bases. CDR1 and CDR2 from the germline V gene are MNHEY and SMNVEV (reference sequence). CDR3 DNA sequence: TGTGCCAGCAATGCAGCGGGTCACTCCTACGAGCAGTACTTC. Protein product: CASNAAGHSYEQYF.

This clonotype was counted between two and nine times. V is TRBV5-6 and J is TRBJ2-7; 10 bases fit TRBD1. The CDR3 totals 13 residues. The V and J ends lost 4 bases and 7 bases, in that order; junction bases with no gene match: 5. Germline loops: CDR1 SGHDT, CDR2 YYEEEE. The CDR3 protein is CASSVGQGQEQYF. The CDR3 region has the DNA TGTGCCAGCAGCGTGGGACAGGGGCAAGAGCAGTACTTC.

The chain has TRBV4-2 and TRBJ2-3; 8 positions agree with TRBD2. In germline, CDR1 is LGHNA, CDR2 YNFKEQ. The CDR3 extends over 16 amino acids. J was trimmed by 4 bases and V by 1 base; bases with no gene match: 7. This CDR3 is CASSQGLGREADTQYF. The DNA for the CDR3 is TGTGCCAGCAGCCAAGGTCTCGGGAGGGAGGCAGATACGCAGTATTTT.

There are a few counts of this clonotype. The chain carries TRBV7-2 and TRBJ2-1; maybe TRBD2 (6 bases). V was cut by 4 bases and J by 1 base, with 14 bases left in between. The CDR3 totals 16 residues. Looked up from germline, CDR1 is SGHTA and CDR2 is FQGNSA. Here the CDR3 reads CASSSHHGGSYNEQFF. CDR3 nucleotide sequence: TGTGCCAGCAGCTCTCATCACGGGGGTTCCTACAATGAGCAGTTCTTC.

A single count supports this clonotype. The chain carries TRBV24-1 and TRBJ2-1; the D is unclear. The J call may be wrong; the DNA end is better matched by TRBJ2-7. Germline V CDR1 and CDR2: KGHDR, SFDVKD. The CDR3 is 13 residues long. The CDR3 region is CATSDNLYNEQYF. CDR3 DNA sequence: TGTGCCACCAGTGATAACTTATACAATGAGCAGTACTTC.

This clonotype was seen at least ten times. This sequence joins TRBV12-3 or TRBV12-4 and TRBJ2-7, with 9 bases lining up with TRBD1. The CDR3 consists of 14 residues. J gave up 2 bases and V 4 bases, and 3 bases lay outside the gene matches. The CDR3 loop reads CASSSQGATYEQYF. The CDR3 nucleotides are TGTGCCAGCAGTTCACAGGGGGCGACCTACGAGCAGTACTTC.

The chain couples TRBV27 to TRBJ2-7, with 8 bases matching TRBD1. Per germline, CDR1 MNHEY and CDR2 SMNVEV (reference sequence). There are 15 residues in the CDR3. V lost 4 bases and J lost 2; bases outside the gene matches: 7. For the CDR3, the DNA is TGTGCCAGCAGTTCCCGGACAGGGACAGCCTACGAGCAGTACTTC. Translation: CASSSRTGTAYEQYF.

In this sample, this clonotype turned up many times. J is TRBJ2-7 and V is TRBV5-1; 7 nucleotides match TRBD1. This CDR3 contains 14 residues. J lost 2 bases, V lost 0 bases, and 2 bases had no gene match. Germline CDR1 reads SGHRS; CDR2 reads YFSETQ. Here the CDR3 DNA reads TGCGCCAGCAGCTTGGACAGGGGTCCCTACGAGCAGTACTTC. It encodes CASSLDRGPYEQYF.

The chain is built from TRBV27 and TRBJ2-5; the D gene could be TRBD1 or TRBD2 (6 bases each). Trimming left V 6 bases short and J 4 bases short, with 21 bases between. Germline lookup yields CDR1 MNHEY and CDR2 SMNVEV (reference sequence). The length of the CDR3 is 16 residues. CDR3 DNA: TGTGCCAGCAGCTCTATAGGGATGGGGGGCGGAGAGACCCAGTACTTC. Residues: CASSSIGMGGGETQYF.

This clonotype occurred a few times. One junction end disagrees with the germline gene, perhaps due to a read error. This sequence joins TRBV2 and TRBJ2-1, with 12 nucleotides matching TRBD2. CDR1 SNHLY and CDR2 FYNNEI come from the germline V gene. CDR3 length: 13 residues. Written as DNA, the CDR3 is TGTGCCAGCAGTGGCCTAGCGGGGGGGCAGCAGTTCTTT. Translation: CASSGLAGGQQFF.